The sequence of this T cell receptor beta chain was determined in a study of early T cells in non-severe SARS-CoV-2 infection. About the study: Whole-blood bulk RNA, unsorted, was sequenced, and chains were unpaired. Study findings and constraints: VDJdb-based matching was biased toward anti-spike CD8 responses and missed private and CD4 specificities.

This CDR3 contains 13 residues. Germline V gene data show CDR1 as SGHTA and CDR2 as FQGNSA. Trimming pared 5 bases from V and 7 bases from J, leaving 9 bases between. Individual cDNA molecules each received unique molecular identifiers attached to them. In TCRdb, the 5' RACE reads were re-called with MiXCR into one record per CDR3 protein. The profile shows about 77,000 distinct CDR3 sequences, less than 15% of them singletons. This clonotype showed up just a few times. Its target is unknown. This clonotype was obtained from an adult who was a healthcare worker with PCR-confirmed SARS-CoV-2 infection or an uninfected control (not recorded which). The donor label of this sample is uncertain. The chain has TRBV7-2 and TRBJ1-6; D ambiguous. This specimen was whole blood, taken at baseline. The chain's CDR3 is CASSPNPNSPLHF. In DNA form, the CDR3 reads TGTGCCAGCAGCCCGAACCCAAATTCACCCCTCCACTTT. The variable domain in full, with the rest retrieved from reference TRBV7-2 and TRBJ1-6, is GAGVSQSPSNKVTEKGKDVELRCDPISGHTALYWYRQSLGQGLEFLIYFQGNSAPDKSGLPSDRFSAERTGGSVSTLTIQRTQQEDSAVYLCASSPNPNSPLHFGNGTRLTVT.